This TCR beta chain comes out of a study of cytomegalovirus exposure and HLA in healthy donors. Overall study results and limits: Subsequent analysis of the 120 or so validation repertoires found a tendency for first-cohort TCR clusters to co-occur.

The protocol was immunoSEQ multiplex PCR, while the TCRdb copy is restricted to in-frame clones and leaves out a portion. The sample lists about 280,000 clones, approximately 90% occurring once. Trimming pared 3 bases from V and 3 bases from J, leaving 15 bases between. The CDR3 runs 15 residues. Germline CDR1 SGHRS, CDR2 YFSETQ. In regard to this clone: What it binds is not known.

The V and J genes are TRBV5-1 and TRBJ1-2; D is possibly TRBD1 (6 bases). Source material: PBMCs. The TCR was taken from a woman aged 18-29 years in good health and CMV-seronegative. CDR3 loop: CASSWGPGGDYGYTF. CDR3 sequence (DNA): TGCGCCAGCAGCTGGGGGCCGGGGGGGGACTATGGCTACACCTTC. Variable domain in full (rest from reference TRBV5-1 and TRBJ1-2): KAGVTQTPRYLIKTRGQQVTLSCSPISGHRSVSWYQQTPGQGLQFLFEYFSETQRNKGNFPGRFSGRQFSNSRSEMNVSTLELGDSALYLCASSWGPGGDYGYTFGSGTRLTVV.